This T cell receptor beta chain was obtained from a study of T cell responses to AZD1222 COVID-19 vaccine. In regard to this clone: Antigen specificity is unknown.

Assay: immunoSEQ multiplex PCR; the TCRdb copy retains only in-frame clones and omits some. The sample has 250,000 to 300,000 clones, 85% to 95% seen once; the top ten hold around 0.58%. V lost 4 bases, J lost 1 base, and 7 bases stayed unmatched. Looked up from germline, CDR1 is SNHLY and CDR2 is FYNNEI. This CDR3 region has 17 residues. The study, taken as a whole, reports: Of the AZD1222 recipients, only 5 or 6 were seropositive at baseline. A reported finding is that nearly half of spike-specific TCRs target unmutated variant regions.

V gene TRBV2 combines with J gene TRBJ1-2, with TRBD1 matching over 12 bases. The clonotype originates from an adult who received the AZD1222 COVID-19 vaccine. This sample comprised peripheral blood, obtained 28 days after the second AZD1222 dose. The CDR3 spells CASSVRDRGPVNYGYTF. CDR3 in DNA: TGTGCCAGCAGTGTCCGGGACAGGGGGCCGGTTAACTATGGCTACACCTTC.